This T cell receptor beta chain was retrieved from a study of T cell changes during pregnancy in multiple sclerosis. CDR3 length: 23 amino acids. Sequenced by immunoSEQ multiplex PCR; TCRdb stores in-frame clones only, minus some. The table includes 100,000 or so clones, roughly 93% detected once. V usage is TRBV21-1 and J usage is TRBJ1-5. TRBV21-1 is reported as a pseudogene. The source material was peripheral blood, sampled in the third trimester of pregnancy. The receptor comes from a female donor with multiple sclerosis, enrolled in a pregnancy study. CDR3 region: CASSTSAGGWGFSSYKSNQPQHF. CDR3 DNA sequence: TGTGCCAGCAGCACTTCGGCCGGCGGGTGGGGATTTTCTTCCTATAAGAGCAATCAGCCCCAGCATTTT.